This T cell receptor (beta chain) appears in the sequencing data of a study of esophageal squamous cell carcinoma under preoperative chemotherapy. TCRdb reprocessed the PCR reads via MiXCR and lists one record per CDR3 protein. This sample carries approximately 10,000 distinct CDR3 sequences, about 52% of them seen once, and the ten largest clones take 12% to 15%. Time point specified: after preoperative PTX-NDP chemotherapy. The CDR3 contains 17 residues. J lost 1 base, V lost 0 bases, and 6 bases had no gene match. Germline-derived CDR1 and CDR2 are LGHNA and YNFKEQ. The sample was taken from a patient given preoperative chemotherapy. The sequence came from a human donor with esophageal squamous cell carcinoma. The donor label of this sample is uncertain. The chain carries TRBV4-2 and TRBJ2-1; 7 bases are a match to TRBD1. The CDR3 here is CASSQEGVQGSYNEQFF. For the CDR3, the DNA is TGTGCCAGCAGCCAAGAAGGCGTACAGGGGTCCTACAATGAGCAGTTCTTC.